Presented here are 27 T cell receptor beta chains from one specimen sequenced in a study of control samples from healthy donors and cancer patients. The assay was immunoSEQ multiplex PCR, and TCRdb's table has in-frame clones only and misses some. The sample holds 40,000 to 55,000 clones; about 92% are singletons and the top ten take around 1.6%. Sequencing was done on a sample of PBMCs. The receptors shown here come from a man in his forties with colorectal cancer.

The gene calls are TRBV18 and TRBJ1-1; a weak D match, TRBD1 (5 bases). With 3 bases removed from V and 1 base from J, the gap between germline ends came to 15 bases. Looked up from germline, CDR1 is KGHSH and CDR2 is LQKENI. This CDR3 contains 16 residues. The CDR3: CASSPSSQGSNTEAFF. CDR3 nucleotide sequence: TGTGCCAGCTCACCTTCTTCCCAGGGATCGAACACTGAAGCTTTCTTT.

This rearrangement joins TRBV14 to TRBJ1-5, with D possibly matching TRBD1 (5 bases). This CDR3 is 12 amino acids long. Trimming shortened V by 7 bases and J by 10 bases, and 14 bases separated the two germline ends. Per the germline V gene, CDR1 is SGHDN and CDR2 is FVKESK. Here the CDR3 DNA reads TGTGCCAGCACCAACGAATGGGGCCCCCAGCATTTT. Translation: CASTNEWGPQHF.

This clone was counted between two and nine times. The chain is built from TRBV2 and TRBJ2-2; D remains ambiguous. Germline CDR1 reads SNHLY; CDR2 reads FYNNEI. Between the trimmed V and J ends, which lost 4 bases and 7 bases, there was a span of 13 bases. The CDR3 contains 14 residues. This CDR3 reads CASSVIASGGELFF. The CDR3 bases are TGTGCCAGCAGTGTGATAGCCTCAGGCGGGGAGCTGTTTTTT.

The chain is built from TRBV9 and TRBJ1-2; 8 nucleotides line up with TRBD1. Germline CDR1 SGDLS, CDR2 YYNGEE. The V segment lost 1 base and the J segment 6 bases; nucleotides outside the gene matches: 5. The CDR3 extends over 14 amino acids. The CDR3 loop is CASSVTDRGHGYTF. DNA for the CDR3: TGTGCCAGCAGCGTAACTGACAGGGGTCATGGCTACACCTTC.

The chain recombines TRBV7-2 with TRBJ2-1, with 10 bases that match TRBD2. Germline values: CDR1 SGHTA, CDR2 FQGNSA. The CDR3 contains 15 residues. After removal of 5 bases from V and 9 bases from J, the junction contained 10 bases not matched to a gene. CDR3 protein: CASSQVGTSVAEQFF. The DNA of the CDR3 is TGTGCCAGCAGCCAGGTAGGGACTAGCGTGGCTGAGCAGTTCTTC.

This clone was detected only once. The V gene is TRBV28, the J gene TRBJ2-3; 12 bases fit TRBD2. The germline CDR1 and CDR2 sequences are MDHEN and SYDVKM. V was clipped by 2 bases and J by 5 bases; unmatched bases: 14. The CDR3 is made up of 19 amino acids. CDR3 loop: CASSLVLAGGPTGGDTQYF. DNA for the CDR3: TGTGCCAGCAGTTTAGTGCTAGCGGGAGGGCCAACCGGGGGAGATACGCAGTATTTT.

The gene calls are TRBV6-6 and TRBJ1-1; D ambiguous. Per germline, CDR1 MNHNY and CDR2 SVGAGI (reference sequence). V was clipped by 2 bases and J by 1 base, with 8 bases between them. The length of the CDR3 is 14 residues. In DNA, the CDR3 is TGTGCCAGCAGTTACGAAGGAGAGAACACTGAAGCTTTCTTT. Translation gives CASSYEGENTEAFF.

The V gene is TRBV24-1, the J gene TRBJ2-3; D is uncertain. V gave up 11 bases and J gave up 0 bases, with 17 bases separating them. The CDR3 runs 15 residues. CDR1 is KGHDR, CDR2 SFDVKD, per germline. CDR3: CAIAESGASTDTQYF. The CDR3 DNA is TGTGCCATCGCGGAATCGGGCGCAAGCACAGATACGCAGTATTTT.

The V and J genes are TRBV7-9 and TRBJ1-1; 11 bases are shared with TRBD1. J gave up 0 bases and V 2 bases, and 5 bases lay outside the gene matches. CDR3 length: 17 residues. The germline gives CDR1 SEHNR, CDR2 FQNEAQ (reference sequence). CDR3 nucleotides: TGTGCCAGCAGCTTATTGGGACAGGGGGTCATGAACACTGAAGCTTTCTTT. This codes for CASSLLGQGVMNTEAFF. The complete variable domain, with remaining parts taken from reference TRBV7-9 and TRBJ1-1, reads DTGVSQNPRHKITKRGQNVTFRCDPISEHNRLYWYRQTLGQGPEFLTYFQNEAQLEKSRLLSDRFSAERPKGSFSTLEIQRTEQGDSAMYLCASSLLGQGVMNTEAFFGQGTRLTVV.

The chain joins TRBV4-3 to TRBJ2-7; 7 nucleotides match TRBD1. This CDR3 comprises 15 residues. V lost 3 bases and J lost 4; bases outside the gene matches: 9. Germline CDR1 is LGHNA and CDR2 is YSLEER. The CDR3 region is CASSQVGTAGYEQYF. CDR3 DNA sequence: TGCGCCAGCAGCCAGGTTGGGACAGCAGGTTACGAGCAGTACTTC.

The genes are TRBV4-1 and TRBJ1-4, with 8 positions matching TRBD1. The CDR3 sequence is 18 residues long. J lost 0 bases, V lost 4 bases, and 10 bases had no gene match. Germline V gene lookup returns CDR1 MGHRA and CDR2 YSYEKL. As DNA, the CDR3 is TGCGCCAGCAGCCCACCCGGGACAGGTTTTGCAACTAATGAAAAACTGTTTTTT. It encodes CASSPPGTGFATNEKLFF.

V usage is TRBV4-3 and J usage is TRBJ2-5; the match to TRBD2 covers 12 bases. J was trimmed by 5 bases and V by 2 bases; bases with no gene match: 6. The CDR3 is made up of 16 amino acids. Germline values: CDR1 LGHNA, CDR2 YSLEER. The CDR3 region is CASSQLLAGGRETQYF. CDR3 DNA: TGCGCCAGCAGCCAACTACTAGCGGGAGGCAGGGAGACCCAGTACTTC.

This clone was counted a single time. J is TRBJ2-1 and V is TRBV13; 12 nucleotides line up with TRBD2. V lost 5 bases and J lost 7; bases outside the gene matches: 3. The CDR3 extends over 14 amino acids. Germline CDR1 reads PRHDT; CDR2 reads FYEKMQ (reference sequence). As DNA, the CDR3 is TGTGCCAGCAGCGTCGGACTAGCGGGGAATGAGCAGTTCTTC. It is translated as CASSVGLAGNEQFF.

The rearrangement uses TRBV20-1 and TRBJ2-5, with D maybe TRBD2 (5 bases). CDR1 and CDR2 (germline): DFQATT, SNEGSKA (reference sequence). V shed 6 bases and J shed 2 bases, with 7 bases lying between them. CDR3 length equals 11 residues. The CDR3 DNA follows: TGCAGTGCCGGGGATCAAGAGACCCAGTACTTC. This codes for CSAGDQETQYF.

The chain uses TRBV2 and TRBJ2-2, with TRBD2 matching 7 bases. The V and J ends lost 7 bases and 0 bases, in that order; junction bases with no gene match: 5. This CDR3 spans 15 amino acids. Germline loops: CDR1 SNHLY, CDR2 FYNNEI. The CDR3 nucleotides are TGTGCCAGCACCGGGGGGACGGCGAACACCGGGGAGCTGTTTTTT. Translated: CASTGGTANTGELFF. The full variable domain, its missing parts supplied by reference TRBV2 and TRBJ2-2, is EPEVTQTPSHQVTQMGQEVILRCVPISNHLYFYWYRQILGQKVEFLVSFYNNEISEKSEIFDDQFSVERPDGSNFTLKIRSTKLEDSAMYFCASTGGTANTGELFFGEGSRLTVL.

The gene calls are TRBV7-9 and TRBJ2-5; possible D gene TRBD2, 5 bases. V was clipped by 3 bases and J by 1 base, with 9 bases between them. This CDR3 spans 14 amino acids. Germline loops: CDR1 SEHNR, CDR2 FQNEAQ (reference sequence). The CDR3 nucleotides read TGTGCCAGCAGCTTCCTCGGGGTCCAAGAGACCCAGTACTTC. Its translation is CASSFLGVQETQYF.

This clone was seen a single time. CDR3 DNA sequence: TGTGCCAGCAGGTCACAGGGGTACGAGCAGTACTTC. Protein: CASRSQGYEQYF. The gene calls are TRBV6-5 and TRBJ2-7; 7 nucleotides match TRBD1. This CDR3 is 12 amino acids long. V lost 6 bases and J lost 4; bases outside the gene matches: 3. Germline CDR1 is MNHEY and CDR2 is SVGAGI.

The CDR3 loop is CASSLQEGLPFNSPLHF. The CDR3 nucleotides read TGTGCCAGCAGCCTTCAAGAGGGCCTCCCTTTTAATTCACCCCTCCACTTT. The chain couples TRBV5-6 to TRBJ1-6; no firm D call. This CDR3 has 17 amino acids. Trimming cost V 4 bases and J 6 bases, with 20 bases left between them. Per germline, CDR1 SGHDT and CDR2 YYEEEE.

J is TRBJ2-7 and V is TRBV11-2, with TRBD1 identical over 7 bases. The trim removed 5 bases at V and 3 bases at J, leaving 4 bases unmatched. Germline CDR1 reads SGHAT; CDR2 reads FQNNGV. The length of the CDR3 is 13 residues. The CDR3 protein is CASSMTGIYEQYF. CDR3 DNA sequence: TGTGCCAGCAGCATGACAGGGATCTACGAGCAGTACTTC. Together with reference TRBV11-2 and TRBJ2-7, the CDR3 gives the full variable domain: EAGVAQSPRYKIIEKRQSVAFWCNPISGHATLYWYQQILGQGPKLLIQFQNNGVVDDSQLPKDRFSAERLKGVDSTLKIQPAKLEDSAVYLCASSMTGIYEQYFGPGTRLTVT.

This clone occurred a few times. V and J are TRBV6-1 and TRBJ1-6; D is ambiguous. The germline gives CDR1 MNHNS, CDR2 SASEGT. The CDR3 is 15 residues long. V lost 1 base to trimming and J lost 4 bases, with 8 bases between them. The CDR3 is CASSEGYRYNSPLHF. The CDR3 DNA is TGTGCCAGCAGTGAAGGGTATCGATATAATTCACCCCTCCACTTT.

The table lists this clone with a count of one. The gene calls are TRBV5-6 and TRBJ1-1; D might be TRBD1 (5 bases). The V end was cut by 3 bases, the J end by 7 bases, with 19 bases between. The CDR3 is made up of 15 amino acids. The V gene's germline CDR1 is SGHDT and CDR2 YYEEEE. This chain's CDR3 is CASSWGGDVNLEAFF. CDR3 nucleotides: TGTGCCAGCAGCTGGGGGGGAGACGTCAACCTTGAAGCTTTCTTT. Full variable domain (remainder filled in from reference TRBV5-6 and TRBJ1-1): DAGVTQSPTHLIKTRGQQVTLRCSPKSGHDTVSWYQQALGQGPQFIFQYYEEEERQRGNFPDRFSGHQFPNYSSELNVNALLLGDSALYLCASSWGGDVNLEAFFGQGTRLTVV.

There are a few counts of this clone. V and J are TRBV5-5 and TRBJ2-1; TRBD1 matches at 9 bases. In germline, CDR1 is SGHKS, CDR2 YYEKEE (reference sequence). This CDR3 comprises 15 residues. With 3 bases clipped from V and 8 bases from J, the junction kept 9 bases outside the gene matches. For the CDR3, the DNA is TGTGCCAGCAGCTGGGGACAGGGTGATTTGGATGAGCAGTTCTTC. Its translation is CASSWGQGDLDEQFF.

J is TRBJ2-4 and V is TRBV6-2 or TRBV6-3, with 7 positions matching TRBD1. CDR3 size: 16 residues. Germline CDR1 and CDR2: MNHEY and SVGEGT. V dropped 2 bases and J dropped 4; count of bases not matched to a gene: 8. Here the CDR3 DNA reads TGTGCCAGCAGTTACACCGTGACAGGGATTAAAAACATTCAGTACTTC. Its translation is CASSYTVTGIKNIQYF.

This clone was seen a single time. The chain carries TRBV28 and TRBJ2-7, with D tentatively TRBD1 or TRBD2 (5 bases each). Germline loops: CDR1 MDHEN, CDR2 SYDVKM. This CDR3 is 12 amino acids long. Trimming pared 4 bases from V and 13 bases from J, leaving 17 bases between. The CDR3 nucleotides read TGTGCCAGCAGTTCAATCCGGGACGGAGATTACTTC. As protein: CASSSIRDGDYF.

This clone has just one count. J is TRBJ1-2 and V is TRBV10-2; D unresolved. Germline V gene data show CDR1 as WSHSY and CDR2 as SAAADI. The CDR3 runs 12 residues. V lost 3 bases, J lost 5 bases, and 7 bases lay in between. CDR3: CASSDNLYGYTF. CDR3 sequence (DNA): TGCGCCAGCAGTGATAACCTTTATGGCTACACCTTC.

The CDR3 here is CAISESVGYYGYTF. CDR3 bases: TGTGCCATCAGTGAGTCGGTGGGCTACTATGGCTACACCTTC. The chain uses TRBV10-3 and TRBJ1-2; D remains unclear. V was cut by 0 bases and J by 3 bases, with 8 bases left in between. CDR3 length: 14 amino acids. CDR1 is ENHRY, CDR2 SYGVKD, per germline.

The chain links TRBV28 to TRBJ1-5, with 7 bases that match TRBD1. Germline loops: CDR1 MDHEN, CDR2 SYDVKM. The V and J ends lost 4 bases and 10 bases, in that order; junction bases with no gene match: 10. The CDR3 is 14 amino acids. Here the CDR3 reads CASSSPGQFSPQHF. In DNA, the CDR3 is TGTGCCAGCAGTTCACCGGGACAGTTCAGCCCCCAGCATTTT.